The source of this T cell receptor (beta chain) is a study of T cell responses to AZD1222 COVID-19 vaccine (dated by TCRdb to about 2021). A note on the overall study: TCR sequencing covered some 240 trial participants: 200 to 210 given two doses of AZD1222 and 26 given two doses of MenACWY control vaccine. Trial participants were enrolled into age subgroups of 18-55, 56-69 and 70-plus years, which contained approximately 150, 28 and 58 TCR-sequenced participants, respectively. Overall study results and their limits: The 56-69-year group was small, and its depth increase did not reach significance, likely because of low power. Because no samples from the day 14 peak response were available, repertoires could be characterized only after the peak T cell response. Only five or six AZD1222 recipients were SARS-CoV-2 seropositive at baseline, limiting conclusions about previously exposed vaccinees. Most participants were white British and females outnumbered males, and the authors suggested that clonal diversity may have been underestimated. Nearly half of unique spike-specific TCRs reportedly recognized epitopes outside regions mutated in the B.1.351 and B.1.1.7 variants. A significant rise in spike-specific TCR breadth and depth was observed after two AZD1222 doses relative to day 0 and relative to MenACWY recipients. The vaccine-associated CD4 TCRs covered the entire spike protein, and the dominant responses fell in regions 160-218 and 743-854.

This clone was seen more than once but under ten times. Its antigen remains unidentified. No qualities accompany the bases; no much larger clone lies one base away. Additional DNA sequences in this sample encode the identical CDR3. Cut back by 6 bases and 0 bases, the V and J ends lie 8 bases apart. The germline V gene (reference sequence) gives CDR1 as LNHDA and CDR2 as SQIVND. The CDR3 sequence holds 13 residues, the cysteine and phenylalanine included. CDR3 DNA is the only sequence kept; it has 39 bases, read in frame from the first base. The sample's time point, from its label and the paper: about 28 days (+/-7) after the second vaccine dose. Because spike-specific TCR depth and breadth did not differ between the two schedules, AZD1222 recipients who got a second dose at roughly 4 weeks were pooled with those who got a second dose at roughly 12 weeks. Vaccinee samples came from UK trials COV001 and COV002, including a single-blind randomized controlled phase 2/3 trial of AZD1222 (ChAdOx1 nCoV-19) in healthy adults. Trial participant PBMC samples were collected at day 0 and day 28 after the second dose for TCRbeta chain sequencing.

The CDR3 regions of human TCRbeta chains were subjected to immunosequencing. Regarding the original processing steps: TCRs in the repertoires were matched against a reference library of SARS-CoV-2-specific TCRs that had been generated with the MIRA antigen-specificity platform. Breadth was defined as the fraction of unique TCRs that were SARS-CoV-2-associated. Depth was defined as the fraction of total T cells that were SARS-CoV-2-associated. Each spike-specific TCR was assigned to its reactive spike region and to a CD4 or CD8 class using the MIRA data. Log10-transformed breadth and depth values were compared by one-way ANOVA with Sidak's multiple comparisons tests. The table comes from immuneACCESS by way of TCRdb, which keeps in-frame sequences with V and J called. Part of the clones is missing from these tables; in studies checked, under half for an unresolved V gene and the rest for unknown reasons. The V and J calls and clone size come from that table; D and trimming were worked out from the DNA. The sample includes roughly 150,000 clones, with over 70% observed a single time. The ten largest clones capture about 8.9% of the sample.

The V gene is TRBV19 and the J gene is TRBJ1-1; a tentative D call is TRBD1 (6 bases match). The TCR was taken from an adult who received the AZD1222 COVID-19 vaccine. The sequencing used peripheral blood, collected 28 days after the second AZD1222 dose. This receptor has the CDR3 CASSGQLNTEAFF. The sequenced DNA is TGTGCCAGTAGCGGACAGTTGAACACTGAAGCTTTCTTT.